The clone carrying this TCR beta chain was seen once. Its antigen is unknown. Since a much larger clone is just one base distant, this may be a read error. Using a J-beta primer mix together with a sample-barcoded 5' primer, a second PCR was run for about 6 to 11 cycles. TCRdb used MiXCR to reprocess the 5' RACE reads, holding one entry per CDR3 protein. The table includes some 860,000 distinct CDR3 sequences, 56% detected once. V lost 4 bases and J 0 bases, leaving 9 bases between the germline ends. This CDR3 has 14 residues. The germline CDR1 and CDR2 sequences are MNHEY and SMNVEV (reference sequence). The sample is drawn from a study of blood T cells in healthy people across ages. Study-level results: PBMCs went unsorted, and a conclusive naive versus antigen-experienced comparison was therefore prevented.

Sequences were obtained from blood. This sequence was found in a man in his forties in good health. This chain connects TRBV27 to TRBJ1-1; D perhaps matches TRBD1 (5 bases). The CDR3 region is CASSSTVMNTEAFF. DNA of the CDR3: TGTGCCAGCAGTTCGACAGTCATGAACACTGAAGCTTTCTTT.